This T cell receptor (beta chain) was found in a study of spatial heterogeneity in lung cancer. CDR3 length: 15 amino acids. The ends lost 6 bases at V and 6 bases at J; junction bases unmatched: 11. Germline CDR1 and CDR2: SGHTA and FQGNSA. This clonotype qualifies as medium-sized. The study tagged each TCR cDNA molecule with a unique molecular identifier. TCRdb re-derived calls from the 5' RACE reads in MiXCR, one entry per CDR3 protein. The table lists 17,000 or so distinct CDR3 sequences, over 20% of them singletons. Time point noted: sample taken at primary tumor resection. From tumor, nontumor lung or frozen PBMC, whole RNA was taken unsorted for sequencing. The donors, 72 patients with untreated early-stage non-small cell lung cancer, provided the samples.

The genes are TRBV7-2 and TRBJ2-3, with TRBD2 identical over 8 bases. Sequencing used PBMCs, obtained at surgery. The receptor comes from a female donor with early-stage non-small cell lung cancer. The CDR3: CASRQAGDRLDTQYF. CDR3 nucleotide sequence: TGTGCCAGCAGGCAAGCGGGGGACCGCTTGGATACGCAGTATTTT.